This entry features one T cell receptor (beta chain) sequence. This sample was included in a study of blood T cell repertoires in COVID-19. The CDR3 sequence is 15 residues long. The V gene's germline CDR1 is SGHDT and CDR2 YYEEEE. The V gene lost 0 bases and the J gene lost 4 bases, with 13 bases spanning the gap. The repertoire was sequenced with immunoSEQ multiplex PCR; TCRdb's copy has only in-frame clones and lacks some. This table has 52,000 or so clones, roughly 76% appearing once. The sequence was collected from a man aged 50 to 60 with active or convalescent COVID-19. The specimen was peripheral blood. V and J are TRBV5-6 and TRBJ1-2; D is perhaps TRBD1 (6 bases). Here the CDR3 DNA reads TGTGCCAGCAGCTTGGATGGGGGGGCAGGCTATGGCTACACCTTC. Translated, it gives CASSLDGGAGYGYTF.